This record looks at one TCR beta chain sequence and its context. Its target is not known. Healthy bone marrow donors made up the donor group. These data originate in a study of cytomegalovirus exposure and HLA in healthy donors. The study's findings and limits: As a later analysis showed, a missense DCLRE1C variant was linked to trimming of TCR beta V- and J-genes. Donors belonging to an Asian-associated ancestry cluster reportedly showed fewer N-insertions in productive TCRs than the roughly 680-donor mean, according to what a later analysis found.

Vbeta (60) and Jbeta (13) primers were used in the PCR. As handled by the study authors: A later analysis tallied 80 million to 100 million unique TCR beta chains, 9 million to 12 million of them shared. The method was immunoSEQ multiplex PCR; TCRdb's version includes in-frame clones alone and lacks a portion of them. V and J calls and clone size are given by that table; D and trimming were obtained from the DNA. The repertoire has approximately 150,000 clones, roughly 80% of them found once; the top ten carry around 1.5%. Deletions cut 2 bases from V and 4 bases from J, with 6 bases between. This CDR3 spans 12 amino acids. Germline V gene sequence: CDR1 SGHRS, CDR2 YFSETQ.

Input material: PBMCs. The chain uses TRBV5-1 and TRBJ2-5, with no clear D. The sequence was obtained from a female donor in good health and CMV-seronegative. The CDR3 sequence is CASSFNRETQYF. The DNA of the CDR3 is TGCGCCAGCAGCTTTAACAGAGAGACCCAGTACTTC.